This entry is about one T cell receptor (beta chain). As yet, its antigen is unknown. The CDR3 loop spans 16 amino acids. Germline V gene sequence: CDR1 SQVTM, CDR2 ANQGSEA. With V trimmed by 3 bases and J by 6 bases, 14 bases remained unmatched. The data are from a study of regulatory T cells in long-lasting Graves disease. General study findings and limits: New patients shared around 980 public clonotypes, and persistent patients shared more, with approximately 2,600. Small numbers of samples may have cut accuracy.

Time point reported: newly diagnosed GD, antithyroid drugs for less than 3 months. PBMC RNA served as the TCR library source. Through Arm-PCR of CDR3 regions and iRepertoire HTBI primers, TCR beta libraries were built. One entry per CDR3 protein results from TCRdb running MiXCR on the multiplex PCR reads. The sample lists around 480,000 distinct CDR3 sequences, approximately 16% seen once, with roughly 25% in the top ten. This sample also appeared in a second study, on T cells in Graves' hyperthyroidism and ophthalmopathy.

The chain has TRBV29-1 and TRBJ1-2; TRBD1 matches at 9 bases. The source is a woman aged 40-65 years with Graves disease. The sequencing used peripheral blood mononuclear cells (PBMCs), collected at new diagnosis, from a patient treated with antithyroid drugs. The CDR3 loop reads CSVDSPPVRTGDGYTF. CDR3 bases: TGCAGCGTTGACTCCCCGCCAGTCAGGACAGGGGATGGCTACACCTTC.